The 26 T cell receptor beta chains listed next were all sequenced from one sample in a study of identical twins. TCRdb passed the 5' RACE reads through MiXCR, listing each CDR3 protein once. Of around 1.7 million distinct CDR3 sequences in the sample, under 35% were seen once. Sequenced input: cord blood. These receptor sequences come from a newborn girl in good health.

J is TRBJ2-7 and V is TRBV7-6, with D perhaps given as TRBD1 or TRBD2 (5 bases each). Germline CDR1 is SGHVS and CDR2 is FNYEAQ. V lost 5 bases to trimming and J lost 0 bases, with 14 bases between them. The CDR3 is 15 amino acids. In nucleotides, the CDR3 is TGTGCCAGCAGCCTACCCGGGACGGTCTCCTACGAGCAGTACTTC. Translating it yields CASSLPGTVSYEQYF.

The chain has TRBV24-1 and TRBJ2-1, with 10 bases matching TRBD1. The trim removed 5 bases at V and 4 bases at J, leaving 4 bases unmatched. The CDR3 contains 15 residues. Germline V gene data show CDR1 as KGHDR and CDR2 as SFDVKD. CDR3 nucleotides: TGTGCCACCAGTGTACCGGGACAGGGGTACAATGAGCAGTTCTTC. Its protein is CATSVPGQGYNEQFF.

The rearrangement joins TRBV27 to TRBJ2-1, with 9 nucleotides matching TRBD1. V shed 4 bases, J shed 3 bases, and the junction held 7 bases outside the gene matches. From germline, CDR1 is MNHEY and CDR2 SMNVEV (reference sequence). The CDR3 runs to 16 residues. The CDR3 protein is CASSSPDRGVYNEQFF. In DNA, the CDR3 is TGTGCCAGCAGTTCCCCAGACAGGGGGGTCTACAATGAGCAGTTCTTC.

About this clonotype itself: Mismatch with germline at one junction end may stem from a read error. The genes are TRBV7-8 and TRBJ2-5; D unresolved. The CDR3 contains 14 residues. From germline, CDR1 is SGHVS and CDR2 FQNEAQ. CDR3 DNA sequence: TGTGCCTGCAGCTCAAATGAACAACGGGAGACCCAGTACTTC. It is translated as CACSSNEQRETQYF.

The V and J genes are TRBV7-9 and TRBJ2-3, with D perhaps assigned TRBD1 or TRBD2 (5 bases each). V was shortened by 4 bases and J by 1 base, with 9 bases between the two germline ends. This CDR3 comprises 14 residues. In germline, CDR1 is SEHNR, CDR2 FQNEAQ (reference sequence). The CDR3 DNA sequence: TGTGCCAGCAGCTCTCGGGACGGCACAGATACGCAGTATTTT. This encodes CASSSRDGTDTQYF.

The rearrangement joins TRBV3-1 to TRBJ2-7; possibly TRBD2 for D (6 bases). The V end was cut by 0 bases, the J end by 1 base, with 13 bases between. CDR1 is LGHDT, CDR2 YNNKEL, per germline (reference sequence). This CDR3 is 16 amino acids long. DNA for the CDR3: TGTGCCAGCAGCCAAGACTGGCGGGGAGCTTCCTACGAGCAGTACTTC. Residues: CASSQDWRGASYEQYF.

This clonotype was detected a few times. The chain links TRBV20-1 to TRBJ1-2, with 7 bases matching TRBD1. V lost 3 bases, J lost 0 bases, and 7 bases stayed unmatched. Germline CDR1 reads DFQATT; CDR2 reads SNEGSKA (reference sequence). The CDR3 covers 15 residues. The CDR3 reads CSASEGALTNYGYTF. CDR3 bases: TGCAGTGCTAGCGAGGGGGCCCTCACTAACTATGGCTACACCTTC.

The rearrangement uses TRBV7-2 and TRBJ2-3, with 7 positions matching TRBD2. The CDR3 totals 17 residues. Germline lookup yields CDR1 SGHTA and CDR2 FQGNSA. After removal of 4 bases from V and 1 base from J, the junction contained 11 bases not matched to a gene. The CDR3 DNA sequence: TGTGCCAGCAGCTATACGGCGTGGGACTACCGCACAGATACGCAGTATTTT. Protein: CASSYTAWDYRTDTQYF.

This clonotype was seen more than once but under ten times. The rearrangement links TRBV27 to TRBJ2-3; the D is unclear. There are 15 residues in the CDR3. Looked up from germline, CDR1 is MNHEY and CDR2 is SMNVEV (reference sequence). V lost 3 bases and J lost 0, with 10 bases in between. CDR3 coding DNA: TGTGCCAGCAGTTTGTCCGTTCCTAGCACAGATACGCAGTATTTT. Translation: CASSLSVPSTDTQYF.

This clonotype appeared a few times. The chain links TRBV7-2 to TRBJ2-4, with no clear D. The CDR3 loop spans 16 amino acids. Germline V gene sequence: CDR1 SGHTA, CDR2 FQGNSA. Trimming shortened V by 1 base and J by 1 base, and 11 bases separated the two germline ends. The CDR3 reads CASSLGQTVAKNIQYF. DNA of the CDR3: TGTGCCAGCAGCTTAGGTCAAACGGTCGCCAAAAACATTCAGTACTTC.

J is TRBJ2-3 and V is TRBV9; tentative D call: TRBD2 (6 bases). CDR1 and CDR2 from the germline V gene are SGDLS and YYNGEE. This CDR3 comprises 16 residues. Trimming removed 0 bases from V and 2 bases from J, with 13 bases in between. The DNA of the CDR3 is TGTGCCAGCAGCGTAGGGGCGGGGACCTTCACAGATACGCAGTATTTT. It encodes CASSVGAGTFTDTQYF.

The chain combines TRBV6-1 with TRBJ2-3, with TRBD2 matching over 10 bases. Germline-derived CDR1 and CDR2 are MNHNS and SASEGT. The J segment lost 2 bases and the V segment lost 6 bases, leaving 5 bases of the junction unmatched. The CDR3 is 15 amino acids. CDR3 sequence reads: CASRVSGGPTDTQYF. The CDR3 DNA sequence: TGTGCCAGCAGGGTTAGCGGGGGGCCCACAGATACGCAGTATTTT.

This chain joins TRBV28 and TRBJ2-7; the match to TRBD1 covers 12 bases. Germline trimming cut 3 bases from V and 4 bases from J; bases unmatched to any gene: 7. Per the germline V gene, CDR1 is MDHEN and CDR2 is SYDVKM. CDR3 length: 16 amino acids. The CDR3, as DNA: TGTGCCAGCAGTTTCTTTTGGGGACAGGGGGCTTACGAGCAGTACTTC. This codes for CASSFFWGQGAYEQYF.

This clonotype came up a few times. The chain combines TRBV27 with TRBJ2-5, with TRBD1 identical over 8 bases. The CDR3 runs 13 residues. With 5 bases clipped from V and 6 bases from J, the junction kept 5 bases outside the gene matches. Germline-derived CDR1 and CDR2 are MNHEY and SMNVEV (reference sequence). CDR3: CASSGDRWKTQYF. For the CDR3, the DNA is TGTGCCAGCAGTGGGGACAGGTGGAAGACCCAGTACTTC.

This clonotype was detected only once. This chain uses TRBV28 with TRBJ1-2; D remains unclear. This CDR3 is built from 11 residues. The germline V and J ends were trimmed by 3 bases and 10 bases, with 9 bases remaining between them. From germline, CDR1 is MDHEN and CDR2 SYDVKM. CDR3 in amino acids: CASSLGGVYTF. The CDR3 region has the DNA TGTGCCAGCAGTTTGGGAGGTGTCTACACCTTC.

This clonotype has a handful of counts. Germline and junction disagree at one end, which may indicate a read error. The genes are TRBV20-1 and TRBJ2-7; D is undetermined. Per germline, CDR1 DFQATT and CDR2 SNEGSKA (reference sequence). This CDR3 comprises 11 residues. The CDR3 nucleotides read TGCAGTGCTGGAGAGGTCTACGAGCAGTACTTC. It specifies CSAGEVYEQYF.

This clonotype has more than one count but fewer than ten. The V and J genes are TRBV10-3 and TRBJ2-7; 12 nucleotides line up with TRBD2. TRBJ2-4 matches the DNA end more closely, so the J call is doubtful. The CDR3 spans 14 residues. Germline V lookup: CDR1 ENHRY, CDR2 SYGVKD. CDR3 sequence reads: CAISASGGAYIQYF. CDR3 coding DNA: TGTGCCATCAGTGCTAGCGGGGGGGCTTACATTCAGTACTTC.

The CDR3 protein is CASSFNGPSHGYTF. The CDR3 nucleotides read TGTGCCAGTAGTTTCAACGGGCCTTCCCATGGCTACACCTTC. J is TRBJ1-2 and V is TRBV19; D is unresolved. V was trimmed by 5 bases and J by 6 bases, leaving 16 bases between them. The CDR3 loop spans 14 amino acids. Germline-derived CDR1 and CDR2 are LNHDA and SQIVND (reference sequence).

This clonotype was counted only a few times. This chain connects TRBV11-1 to TRBJ2-3; unclear D gene. This CDR3 is 14 amino acids long. V dropped 0 bases and J dropped 5 bases, with 9 bases sitting between them. The germline V gene has CDR1 SGHAT and CDR2 FQDESV (reference sequence). For the CDR3, the DNA is TGTGCCAGCAGCTTAGCGTATTTGGGAGATACGCAGTATTTT. It codes for CASSLAYLGDTQYF. The full variable domain, rest sourced from reference TRBV11-1 and TRBJ2-3, is EAEVAQSPRYKITEKSQAVAFWCDPISGHATLYWYRQILGQGPELLVQFQDESVVDDSQLPKDRFSAERLKGVDSTLKIQPAELGDSAMYLCASSLAYLGDTQYFGPGTRLTVL.

The chain joins TRBV27 to TRBJ1-5; possible D gene TRBD1, 6 bases. The V gene lost 5 bases and the J gene lost 5 bases, with 10 bases spanning the gap. CDR3 length: 13 residues. Germline CDR1 is MNHEY and CDR2 is SMNVEV (reference sequence). The CDR3 spells CASSANRDQPQHF. The CDR3 DNA follows: TGTGCCAGCAGTGCTAACAGGGATCAGCCCCAGCATTTT.

The CDR3 DNA follows: TGTGCCAGCAGAGCTTTGATCTCTGGGGCCAACGTCCTGACTTTC. Translated: CASRALISGANVLTF. The V gene is TRBV27, the J gene TRBJ2-6; D gene ambiguous. The germline V and J ends were trimmed by 6 bases and 0 bases, with 9 bases remaining between them. Germline V CDR1 and CDR2: MNHEY, SMNVEV (reference sequence). The CDR3 loop spans 15 amino acids.

J is TRBJ1-3 and V is TRBV7-2; tentatively, D is TRBD1 (5 bases). Germline V lookup: CDR1 SGHTA, CDR2 FQGNSA. The CDR3 spans 15 residues. V gave up 5 bases and J gave up 0 bases, with 11 bases separating them. For the CDR3, the DNA is TGTGCCAGCAGCCCCGACAGCTACTCTGGAAACACCATATATTTT. Residues: CASSPDSYSGNTIYF.

Regarding this clonotype: Just one base apart from a much larger clone, this may be a read error. The V call is TRBV6-6, the J call TRBJ2-1, with a possible D match to TRBD2 (6 bases). Germline V gene sequence: CDR1 MNHNY, CDR2 SVGAGI (reference sequence). The CDR3 loop spans 13 amino acids. Trimming left V 7 bases short and J 9 bases short, with 16 bases between. The CDR3 coding sequence is TGTGCCAGCAATCCGACTAGTTTTTTTGAGCAGTTCTTC. Amino acid sequence: CASNPTSFFEQFF.

This chain joins TRBV5-1 and TRBJ2-7, with 8 bases that match TRBD2. Germline V lookup: CDR1 SGHRS, CDR2 YFSETQ. CDR3 size: 16 residues. V was clipped by 0 bases and J by 2 bases; unmatched bases: 7. In nucleotides, the CDR3 is TGCGCCAGCAGCTTGGTCGGACTAGCTAGTACCTACGAGCAGTACTTC. Its translation is CASSLVGLASTYEQYF.

This rearrangement joins TRBV5-4 to TRBJ2-1, with 8 bases aligning to TRBD2. Trimming removed 4 bases from V and 5 bases from J; junction bases left unmatched: 8. The CDR3 extends over 15 amino acids. Germline V gene sequence: CDR1 SGHNT, CDR2 YYREEE (reference sequence). The CDR3 region is CASSRGGPYDNEQFF. The CDR3 coding sequence is TGTGCCAGCAGCCGGGGGGGCCCGTACGACAATGAGCAGTTCTTC.

The rearrangement links TRBV6-1 to TRBJ1-2, with 11 bases lining up with TRBD1. V was clipped by 2 bases and J by 4 bases; unmatched bases: 3. This CDR3 has 15 residues. The germline V gene has CDR1 MNHNS and CDR2 SASEGT. The CDR3 nucleotides read TGTGCCAGCAGTGAACGGGACAGGGGGGGCTATGGCTACACCTTC. Translation: CASSERDRGGYGYTF.